This T cell receptor (beta chain) was recovered during a study of T cell responses to AZD1222 COVID-19 vaccine (dated by TCRdb to the early 2020s). The study in broad terms: TCR sequencing covered fewer than 250 trial participants: 200 to 220 given two doses of AZD1222 and 26 given two doses of MenACWY control vaccine. Enrollment into the trials was organized by age into subgroups of 18-55, 56-69 and 70-plus years, and those subgroups contained about 160, 30 and 59 TCR-sequenced participants, respectively. What the authors observed across the whole study: The vaccine-associated CD4 TCRs covered the entire spike protein, and the dominant responses fell in regions 160-218 and 743-854. Epitopes outside the regions mutated in the B.1.351 and B.1.1.7 variants were reportedly recognized by nearly half of the unique spike-specific TCRs. Because no samples from the day 14 peak response were available, repertoires could be characterized only after the peak T cell response. Participants were mostly white British, with more females than males. The authors suggested clonal diversity may have been underestimated. After two AZD1222 doses, both the breadth and the depth of spike-specific TCRs were significantly higher than at day 0 and than in MenACWY recipients. Conclusions about previously exposed vaccinees were limited because only six AZD1222 recipients were SARS-CoV-2 seropositive at baseline. The 56-69-year group was small, and its depth increase did not reach significance, likely because of low power.

The CDR3 regions of human TCRbeta chains were analyzed by immunosequencing. The published analysis was carried out like this. TCRs in the repertoires were compared against a reference library of SARS-CoV-2-specific TCRs that had been generated with the MIRA antigen-specificity platform. Breadth was defined as the fraction of unique TCRs that were SARS-CoV-2-associated, and depth was defined as the fraction of total T cells that were SARS-CoV-2-associated. Each spike-specific TCR was assigned to its reactive spike region and to a CD4 or CD8 class using the MIRA data. Log10-transformed breadth and depth values were compared by one-way ANOVA with Sidak's multiple comparisons tests. In TCRdb, the immuneACCESS table is reduced to in-frame sequences with V and J assigned. These tables do not hold every clone; where another copy was compared, an unresolved V gene accounts for under half, and the others remain unexplained. That table supplies the V and J calls and clone size; D and trimming were determined from the DNA. The sample includes more than 90,000 clones, with around nine tenths observed a single time. The top ten clonotypes cover roughly 15% of the sample.

The sample's time point, from its label and the paper: about 28 days (+/-7) after the second vaccine dose. AZD1222 recipients given second doses at about 4 weeks or at about 12 weeks were pooled, since spike-specific TCR depth and breadth were not found to differ between the two schedules. Vaccinee samples were obtained from the UK trials COV001 and COV002, which included a single-blind randomized controlled phase 2/3 trial of AZD1222 (ChAdOx1 nCoV-19) in healthy adults. Trial participant PBMC samples were collected at day 0 and day 28 after the second dose for TCRbeta chain sequencing. Comments on this clone: Its antigen remains unidentified. No clone much larger than this one lies a single base away; base qualities are absent.

The sample in question was peripheral blood, obtained 28 days after the second AZD1222 dose. The sequence came from an adult who received the AZD1222 COVID-19 vaccine.

The nucleotide sequence reads as follows: TGTGCCAGCAGTTACGGGGGGGGCACCTACGAGCAGTACTTC. It codes for CASSYGGGTYEQYF. In this chain, TRBV6-6 is recombined with TRBJ2-7; TRBD2 is possibly the D segment (7 matching bases). The CDR3 runs 14 residues from the cysteine to the phenylalanine. Just the 42-base CDR3 DNA is kept, in frame starting at base 1. The junction carries 10 bases between V and J, which are trimmed by 2 bases and 2 bases respectively. CDR1 and CDR2 are drawn from the germline V gene (reference sequence): MNHNY, SVGAGI.